The rows below give T cell receptor beta chains drawn from one sample of a study of blood T cell repertoires in COVID-19. The table came from immunoSEQ multiplex PCR; TCRdb's copy has only in-frame clones and leaves some out. Of more than 200,000 clones in the sample, around 87% were seen once. Sequenced: peripheral blood. All receptors derive from a woman in her sixties with COVID-19, enrolled during active disease. The CDR3 runs from the conserved cysteine through the conserved F or W. Clone size is given for some rows only: seen once, a few or many times, or a class if the clone is expanded.

TRBV5-6 NA CASSLQGGHTDTQYF
TRBV4-2 NA CACGTINLPTGELFF
TRBV6-6 NA CASSRGQGVGTGELFF
TRBV19 NA CASTRSMNTEAFF
TRBV6-5 NA CASRARGTGYGYTF
TRBV6-5 NA CASSLGSPKETQYF
TRBV27 NA CASSTKPAGRGPSGGANVLTF
TRBV25-1 NA CASGAQGATEAFF
TRBV28 NA CASSPPGQGATEAFF
TRBV5-6 NA CASSMTGRGTEAFF
TRBV9 NA CASSVDGGSTDTQYF
TRBV11-2 NA CASSLVGGSYNEQFF
TRBV2 NA CASSEVAGATQYF
TRBV3-1/TRBV3-2 NA CASSQKRGPGELFF
TRBV6-2/TRBV6-3 NA CASSYRSVTGELFF
TRBV12-5 once CASGFGGFGEQFF
TRBV5-1 NA CASSSTGTALYEQYF
TRBV5-4 NA CASSFPNGRDHTGELFF
TRBV24-1 NA CATSDASGTPPFEQYF
TRBV29-1 NA CSVDRGVRDEQFF
TRBV28 NA CASSFVSFNEQFF
TRBV30 NA CAWSVARNYGYTF
TRBV27 NA CASRAIVGQGANSPLHF
TRBV30 NA CAWSQGQGDHGYTF
TRBV5-4 NA CASSPDRTYGYTF
TRBV18 NA CASSPWSGSTGELFF
TRBV2 NA CASKSIFSNQPQHF
TRBV7-2 once CASSLVQAGNTIYF
TRBV4-2 NA CASRTEGSTDTQYF
TRBV19 few CATRDSSGANVLTF
TRBV4-1 NA CASSRGLAGGPYNEQFF
TRBV30 NA CAWGQGQGGGETQYF
TRBV6-5 NA CASSYWGRRGKDGYTF
TRBV27 few CASSSLGQEQYF
TRBV11-2 NA CASSLVGGTEAFF
TRBV7-9 NA CASSLGASSYEQYF
TRBV11-2 NA CASSLKFRDWTGELFF
TRBV5-1 NA CASSRDRGHADTQYF
TRBV6-5 NA CASSFFAQDTIYF
TRBV30 NA CAWSVTGGEKLFF
TRBV6-2/TRBV6-3 NA CASSYLTGSGREGEQYF
TRBV5-1 NA CASSLVWSGNTEAFF
TRBV4-3 NA CASSQDNRGFGNTIYF
TRBV28 NA CASSLPRVLYNEQFF
TRBV9 NA CASSGSLAGTYEQYF
TRBV2 NA CASSVSGGSSYNEQFF
TRBV5-4 NA CASSSTSGVTYEQYF
TRBV6-2/TRBV6-3 NA CASSHGTGRGMVNQPQHF
TRBV28 NA CASSSLGGSANTGELFF
TRBV24-1 NA CATSDFTRSEQYF
TRBV19 NA CASRAIGQGVSGAFF
TRBV30 once CAWSPRAGELFF
TRBV10-3 NA CAISGTSGMATGELFF